The T cell receptor (beta chain) under discussion was sequenced for a study of human T cells and chemical hapten exposure. Time point meaning: patch test 3, about 24 weeks after DPC sensitization. As for treatment: therapeutic diphenylcyclopropenone sensitization with weekly scalp DPC. What the library attached to individual cDNA molecules were unique molecular identifiers. Each CDR3 protein gets one entry after TCRdb re-called the RACE reads with MiXCR. The data show about 160,000 distinct CDR3 sequences, with about 30% seen just once and 2.1% held by the top ten. Trimming left V 1 base short and J 4 bases short, with 7 bases between. This CDR3 is 13 amino acids long. The germline V gene has CDR1 SQVTM and CDR2 ANQGSEA.

The sequenced sample was whole blood, obtained in connection with sensitization to the hapten diphenylcyclopropenone (DPC). This sequence originates from a woman in her late teens or twenties with alopecia areata. Some clones in this sample may be carry-over from other donors' samples. The V call is TRBV29-1, the J call TRBJ2-2; D unresolved. For the CDR3, the DNA is TGCAGCGTTGAAGTAGCTCCCACCGGGGAGCTGTTTTTT. Protein: CSVEVAPTGELFF.